These T cell receptor beta chains were read from a single sample in a study of cytomegalovirus exposure and HLA in healthy donors. Using immunoSEQ multiplex PCR, the repertoire was profiled, and TCRdb retains in-frame clones only, with some absent. The top ten hold roughly 6.9% of the sample, which has some 110,000 clones, around 86% seen once. The sequencing sample was made of PBMCs. The receptors shown here come from a man younger than 40 in good health and CMV-seropositive. Each CDR3 is given with its conserved first and last residue. A D gene is named only where the DNA matches it firmly. Size tells how often a clone was seen (once, few, many) or the class of an expanded clone, and some rows leave it out.

>-|TRBD1|TRBV6-6|TRBJ1-3
CASSYFGQASGNTIYF
>-|-|TRBV2|TRBJ2-5
CASTAQRGQETQYF
>-|TRBD1|TRBV9|TRBJ1-1
CASSVDRDTEAFF
>once|TRBD1|TRBV5-1|TRBJ1-3
CASSPGQGRRNTIYF
>-|-|TRBV5-1|TRBJ1-5
CASSLAGFSNQPQHF
>-|TRBD1|TRBV10-3|TRBJ2-7
CAISADRDYEQYF
>-|-|TRBV25-1|TRBJ2-1
CASSGAPGQRADEQFF
>-|TRBD1|TRBV7-2|TRBJ2-7
CASSSSGQVYEQYF
>-|TRBD2|TRBV4-3|TRBJ2-5
CASSHGDAGGGETQYF
>-|-|TRBV5-1|TRBJ2-5
CASSFMATQETQYF
>once|-|TRBV6-5|TRBJ2-7
CASRGTETYEQYF
>-|TRBD1|TRBV6-1|TRBJ1-1
CASQGTGGEAFF
>-|-|TRBV5-6|TRBJ1-1
CASSLRELNTEAFF
>-|TRBD1|TRBV5-1|TRBJ1-1
CASSKDRTWTEAFF
>-|TRBD1|TRBV2|TRBJ2-5
CASSEGQGPGETQYF
>-|-|TRBV10-3|TRBJ1-2
CAISDNRNYGYTF
>-|TRBD1|TRBV19|TRBJ1-1
CASRGQALEAFF
>-|TRBD1|TRBV6-1|TRBJ1-5
CASNAQGAGQPQHF
>-|-|TRBV10-3|TRBJ1-4
CATSGATNEKLFF
>-|TRBD1|TRBV19|TRBJ2-2
CASSVTGGASGGLFF
>once|TRBD2|TRBV28|TRBJ2-3
CASSFSRLAGADTQYF
>once|TRBD1|TRBV5-4|TRBJ1-2
CASSSGQVLGYTF
>-|TRBD2|TRBV5-4|TRBJ2-2
CASSLGLAGPTGELFF
>-|TRBD2|TRBV6-1|TRBJ2-3
CASSASGGLTDTQYF
>-|-|TRBV19|TRBJ2-7
CASSTGLLSSYEQYF
>-|TRBD2|TRBV27|TRBJ2-2
CASRLAETANTGELFF
>-|-|TRBV4-3|TRBJ1-1
CASSQDLGGSEAFF
>-|-|TRBV5-6|TRBJ2-1
CASSPLDHNEQFF
>-|-|TRBV19|TRBJ2-1
CASRGGGQPFF
>-|-|TRBV6-1|TRBJ1-1
CASSEAVNTEAFF
>few|-|TRBV5-1|TRBJ1-1
CASRKEAGVGTEAFF
>-|-|TRBV6-1|TRBJ2-4
CASRRGAKNIQYF
>once|-|TRBV11-2|TRBJ2-5
CASSLTVLGGQETQYF
>few|-|TRBV5-1|TRBJ2-7
CASSLKTGMYEQYF
>-|-|TRBV7-9|TRBJ1-4
CASSSTGTNTGKLFF
>few|TRBD2|TRBV5-4|TRBJ2-3
CASSLRRGAADTQYF
>-|TRBD1|TRBV28|TRBJ2-3
CASSQDRAAQYF
>few|TRBD2|TRBV5-4|TRBJ2-2
CASSAGLAGAMNTGELFF
>-|TRBD1|TRBV10-3|TRBJ1-3
CAISESRDRGNTIYF
>-|TRBD1|TRBV4-3|TRBJ2-7
CASSPTSRGPSSYEQYF
>-|TRBD2|TRBV7-2|TRBJ2-1
CASSLMRGGYNEQFF
>-|-|TRBV30|TRBJ1-6
CAWLQDPGNSPLHF
>once|-|TRBV7-2|TRBJ2-7
CASTKTTGHYEQYF
>few|-|TRBV18|TRBJ1-5
CASSPPGGSANQPQHF
>-|-|TRBV2|TRBJ2-3
CARWGDQSGTDTQYF
>-|TRBD2|TRBV5-1|TRBJ2-5
CASSSGTSGNLLQEIQYF
>-|-|TRBV27|TRBJ2-7
CASSPEQGSYEQYF
>-|TRBD1|TRBV13|TRBJ2-7
CASSLMGTGGFHEQYF
>-|TRBD1|TRBV4-2|TRBJ1-2
CASSQGGQGTYGYTF
>-|-|TRBV5-1|TRBJ1-5
CASSAGGLSNQPQHF
>-|-|TRBV30|TRBJ1-5
CAWSVPGQPQHF
>-|TRBD2|TRBV7-9|TRBJ2-3
CASILAGGQDTQYF
>-|TRBD1|TRBV27|TRBJ1-1
CASSLSGGKGAFGTEAFF